These 14 T cell receptor beta chains came from one sample sequenced in a study of T-cell memory formation after mild COVID-19. TCRdb reprocessed the 5' RACE reads with MiXCR, giving one entry per CDR3 protein. The sample holds 280,000 or so distinct CDR3 sequences; approximately 8% are singletons and the top ten take 20% to 25%. Sequenced input: PBMCs or a T cell subset sorted from them (not recorded which). The receptors derive from a man in his late teens or twenties who had mild COVID-19 (a few samples of this study predate the infection). Cell type and time point are not known.

The chain uses TRBV18 and TRBJ2-7, with D uncertain. The V end was cut by 2 bases, the J end by 2 bases, with 7 bases between. This CDR3 is built from 13 residues. CDR1 KGHSH and CDR2 LQKENI come from the germline V gene. CDR3 sequence: CASSPSSTYEQYF. CDR3 sequence (DNA): TGTGCCAGCTCACCATCGTCTACCTACGAGCAGTACTTC. Complete variable domain (other parts from reference TRBV18 and TRBJ2-7): NAGVMQNPRHLVRRRGQEARLRCSPMKGHSHVYWYRQLPEEGLKFMVYLQKENIIDESGMPKERFSAEFPKEGPSILRIQQVVRGDSAAYFCASSPSSTYEQYFGPGTRLTVT.

This chain connects TRBV18 to TRBJ1-3; the D gene is possibly TRBD1 (5 bases). Germline values: CDR1 KGHSH, CDR2 LQKENI. The V end was cut by 3 bases, the J end by 2 bases, with 14 bases between. CDR3 length: 16 residues. CDR3 in DNA: TGTGCCAGCTCACCTACTTCCGAGGGACCTGGAAACACCATATATTTT. As protein: CASSPTSEGPGNTIYF.

This clonotype appeared a few times. CDR3: CASSLDAGPSKTQYF. The CDR3 DNA reads as TGTGCCAGCAGCTTAGACGCTGGGCCTAGTAAGACCCAGTACTTC. V is TRBV11-2 and J is TRBJ2-5, with D unresolved. V gave up 0 bases and J gave up 6 bases, with 14 bases separating them. There are 15 residues in the CDR3. Germline lookup yields CDR1 SGHAT and CDR2 FQNNGV.

This clonotype was detected only a few times. The CDR3 loop is CASSRRQANTEAFF. The CDR3 region has the DNA TGTGCCAGCAGCCGCCGACAGGCGAACACTGAAGCTTTCTTT. V usage is TRBV5-8 and J usage is TRBJ1-1; D perhaps matches TRBD1 (6 bases). Germline loops: CDR1 SGHTS, CDR2 YDEGEE. V lost 4 bases and J lost 1, with 11 bases in between. The CDR3 is 14 residues long.

This clonotype was recorded many times. The J gene is TRBJ2-3, the V gene TRBV6-4; 12 bases agree with TRBD2. From germline, CDR1 is MRHNA and CDR2 SNTAGT. This CDR3 comprises 15 residues. J lost 5 bases, V lost 4 bases, and 4 bases had no gene match. The CDR3 DNA reads TGTGCCAGCAGTGTACTAGCGGGGGGTGGAGATACGCAGTATTTT. Encoded protein: CASSVLAGGGDTQYF.

This chain links TRBV5-1 with TRBJ2-5; weak D call: TRBD2 (5 bases). This CDR3 contains 15 residues. Germline CDR1 reads SGHRS; CDR2 reads YFSETQ. Trimming removed 1 base at V and 2 bases at J, with 12 bases between. The CDR3 DNA is TGCGCCAGCAGCTTGTCTTCGGGGAGACAAGAGACCCAGTACTTC. It specifies CASSLSSGRQETQYF.

This clonotype was recorded at least ten times. CDR3 region: CSARWAGLYGYTF. In DNA form, the CDR3 reads TGCAGTGCTAGATGGGCAGGGTTATATGGCTACACCTTC. The chain combines TRBV20-1 with TRBJ1-2; possible D gene TRBD1, 5 bases. The germline V gene encodes CDR1 DFQATT and CDR2 SNEGSKA (reference sequence). Trimming took off 2 bases at V and 5 bases at J, with 12 bases between the two ends. The CDR3 is 13 residues long.

Only a few counts were recorded for this clonotype. The chain employs TRBV5-1 and TRBJ1-1, with D perhaps matching TRBD1 (6 bases). The CDR3 spans 15 residues. The V gene lost 5 bases and the J gene lost 2 bases, with 16 bases spanning the gap. Germline CDR1 SGHRS, CDR2 YFSETQ. The chain's CDR3 is CASSSAGHTNTEAFF. CDR3 DNA sequence: TGCGCCAGCAGTTCCGCGGGACATACCAACACTGAAGCTTTCTTT.

In its sample, this clonotype was seen a few times. The gene calls are TRBV10-3 and TRBJ2-2; 9 nucleotides line up with TRBD2. The V segment lost 0 bases and the J segment 4 bases; nucleotides outside the gene matches: 3. CDR1 is ENHRY and CDR2 is SYGVKD in the germline V gene. This CDR3 comprises 16 residues. CDR3 DNA: TGTGCCATCAGTGAGTCGGGACTAGCAAGCACCGGGGAGCTGTTTTTT. Amino acid sequence: CAISESGLASTGELFF.

Many counts were recorded for this clonotype. The CDR3 sequence: CASSYNPGNTIYF. The DNA of the CDR3 is TGTGCCAGCAGTTATAACCCAGGAAACACCATATATTTT. This chain uses TRBV6-5 with TRBJ1-3, with unresolved D. The CDR3 is made up of 13 amino acids. Between the trimmed V and J ends, which lost 3 bases and 4 bases, there was a span of 7 bases. The germline V gene has CDR1 MNHEY and CDR2 SVGAGI.

This clonotype was detected ten times or more. This sequence joins TRBV7-8 and TRBJ2-5, with D unclear. The CDR3 is 13 amino acids. From germline, CDR1 is SGHVS and CDR2 FQNEAQ. The V gene lost 3 bases and the J gene lost 2 bases, with 7 bases spanning the gap. The chain's CDR3 is CASSFGRQETQYF. As DNA, the CDR3 is TGTGCCAGCAGCTTTGGCAGACAAGAGACCCAGTACTTC. Full variable domain (remainder filled in from reference TRBV7-8 and TRBJ2-5): GAGVSQSPRYKVAKRGQDVALRCDPISGHVSLFWYQQALGQGPEFLTYFQNEAQLDKSGLPSDRFFAERPEGSVSTLKIQRTQQEDSAVYLCASSFGRQETQYFGPGTRLLVL.

The chain uses TRBV5-1 and TRBJ2-7; 9 bases are a match to TRBD1. Per the germline V gene, CDR1 is SGHRS and CDR2 is YFSETQ. After removal of 2 bases from V and 2 bases from J, the junction contained 5 bases not matched to a gene. This CDR3 comprises 15 residues. The CDR3 region has the DNA TGCGCCAGCAGCTTAGACGGGACAGGGCCCTACGAGCAGTACGTC. Translating gives CASSLDGTGPYEQYV.

Remarks on this clonotype: A much larger clone sits a single nucleotide away, making a read error possible. V and J are TRBV24-1 and TRBJ2-5, with no clear D. This CDR3 is built from 15 residues. Germline CDR1 is KGHDR and CDR2 is SFDVKD. V gave up 4 bases and J gave up 5 bases, with 16 bases separating them. For the CDR3, the DNA is TGTGCCACCAGTGACTCCAGACCCAGGCATGAGACCCAGTACTTC. This codes for CATSDSRPRHETQYF.

The chain has TRBV3-1 and TRBJ1-2; D gene uncertain. Trimming took 4 bases from V and 8 from J, leaving 14 bases between them. This CDR3 has 13 residues. CDR1 and CDR2 (germline): LGHDT, YNNKEL (reference sequence). The CDR3 loop reads CASSLRFVGGYTF. CDR3 DNA: TGTGCCAGCAGCCTACGTTTCGTGGGAGGCTACACCTTC.